The 18 T cell receptor beta chains below all came from one sample that was sequenced in a study of T cell repertoires in cytomegalovirus infection. One entry per CDR3 protein results from TCRdb running MiXCR on the reads. The repertoire includes around 100,000 distinct CDR3 sequences, approximately 15% of them detected once, and less than 10% sits in the top ten. Material: PBMCs. Receptor source: a human donor in good health (CMV status not recorded). Some clones in this sample may be carry-over from other donors' samples.

This clonotype was observed a few times. The genes are TRBV6-2 or TRBV6-3 and TRBJ2-1; the D is unclear. The germline V gene has CDR1 MNHEY and CDR2 SVGEGT. The length of the CDR3 is 13 residues. V was clipped by 6 bases and J by 2 bases, with 8 bases between them. DNA for the CDR3: TGTGCCAGCAGCCCCTCTACCTACAATGAGCAGTTCTTC. Translated, it gives CASSPSTYNEQFF.

This clonotype was observed many times. The chain links TRBV7-3 to TRBJ2-1; 7 positions agree with TRBD1. The CDR3 runs 14 residues. Germline V CDR1 and CDR2: SGHTA, FQGTGA. V dropped 4 bases and J dropped 2; count of bases not matched to a gene: 2. In DNA, the CDR3 is TGTGCCAGCAGCTCGACAGGGACCTACAATGAGCAGTTCTTC. Translation gives CASSSTGTYNEQFF.

The chain uses TRBV18 and TRBJ2-7; possibly TRBD2 for D (5 bases). CDR1 and CDR2 (germline): KGHSH, LQKENI. This CDR3 spans 15 amino acids. Trimming cost V 5 bases and J 2 bases, with 16 bases left between them. The CDR3 DNA reads as TGTGCCAGCTCAGCGGGTTCGCAAGGAACCTACGAGCAGTACTTC. Translation: CASSAGSQGTYEQYF.

This clonotype has a count of ten or more. The CDR3 DNA reads as TGTGCCAGCAGCTACAGGGGGAATTCGTACAATGAGCAGTTCTTC. Its protein is CASSYRGNSYNEQFF. The J gene is TRBJ2-1, the V gene TRBV7-2, with 8 bases matching TRBD1. J was trimmed by 4 bases and V by 4 bases; bases with no gene match: 6. The CDR3 is 15 amino acids. Germline-derived CDR1 and CDR2 are SGHTA and FQGNSA.

A remark on this clonotype: Possible read error: a much larger clone is one base away. CDR3 nucleotide sequence: TGTGCCAGCACCCCGCGGGGTAGCGGACGACAAGAGACCCAGTACTTC. Its protein product is CASTPRGSGRQETQYF. The J gene is TRBJ2-5, the V gene TRBV7-2; weak D call: TRBD2 (6 bases). Trimming removed 7 bases at V and 2 bases at J, with 20 bases between. The length of the CDR3 is 16 residues. From germline, CDR1 is SGHTA and CDR2 FQGNSA.

This clonotype was seen a few times. This chain connects TRBV12-5 to TRBJ2-7; TRBD1 matches at 8 bases. J gave up 5 bases and V 1 base, and 10 bases lay outside the gene matches. CDR3 size: 16 residues. Germline V lookup: CDR1 LGHNT, CDR2 FRNRAP. CDR3 residues: CASGLGLSRGQDEQYF. The CDR3 nucleotides read TGTGCTAGTGGTTTGGGACTCTCCAGGGGACAGGACGAGCAGTACTTC.

The chain employs TRBV5-6 and TRBJ2-1; D is tentatively TRBD1 or TRBD2 (5 bases each). The CDR3 spans 16 residues. V was pared by 0 bases and J by 3 bases, with 13 bases between. Germline CDR1 SGHDT, CDR2 YYEEEE. The chain's CDR3 is CASSLVGANLYNEQFF. In nucleotides, the CDR3 is TGTGCCAGCAGCTTGGTCGGGGCTAACCTCTACAATGAGCAGTTCTTC.

In its sample, this clonotype was seen a few times. J is TRBJ1-1 and V is TRBV9; possibly TRBD1 for D (5 bases). Per germline, CDR1 SGDLS and CDR2 YYNGEE. Trimming stripped 5 bases from V and 3 bases from J, with 20 bases between. The length of the CDR3 is 16 residues. The CDR3: CASSAPVRTSDTEAFF. The CDR3 bases are TGTGCCAGCAGTGCTCCCGTTAGGACATCCGACACTGAAGCTTTCTTT.

This clonotype occurred many times. Germline and junction disagree at one end, which may indicate a read error. The V call is TRBV7-2, the J call TRBJ1-1, with no clear D. The CDR3 loop spans 13 amino acids. The V gene's germline CDR1 is SGHTA and CDR2 FQGNSA. The CDR3 spells CASSLAGVGGAFF. Written as DNA, the CDR3 is TGTGCCAGCAGCCTAGCCGGGGTTGGCGGAGCTTTCTTT.

J is TRBJ1-2 and V is TRBV30; D gene unclear. Germline loops: CDR1 GTSNPN, CDR2 SVGIG (reference sequence). This CDR3 has 13 amino acids. Trimming took off 7 bases at V and 0 bases at J, with 12 bases between the two ends. CDR3 region: CASRARANYGYTF. The CDR3 nucleotides are TGTGCCTCTAGAGCCAGAGCTAACTATGGCTACACCTTC. Full variable domain (missing parts from reference TRBV30 and TRBJ1-2): SQTIHQWPATLVQPVGSPLSLECTVEGTSNPNLYWYRQAAGRGLQLLFYSVGIGQISSEVPQNLSASRPQDRQFILSSKKLLLSDSGFYLCASRARANYGYTFGSGTRLTVV.

The table lists this clonotype with a few counts. The chain carries TRBV30 and TRBJ1-1; D unresolved. V was cut by 0 bases and J by 3 bases, with 8 bases left in between. The CDR3 consists of 13 residues. Germline CDR1 is GTSNPN and CDR2 is SVGIG (reference sequence). CDR3 nucleotides: TGTGCCTGGAGTGTCCGGGGTGACACTGAAGCTTTCTTT. Its protein is CAWSVRGDTEAFF.

With regard to this clonotype: The germline gene is not matched at one end of the junction; a read error may be the cause. The chain uses TRBV7-9 and TRBJ1-1; D is perhaps TRBD1 (5 bases). The CDR3 is made up of 12 amino acids. Germline lookup yields CDR1 SEHNR and CDR2 FQNEAQ (reference sequence). This CDR3 reads CASSLPGAESYF. For the CDR3, the DNA is TGTGCCAGCAGCTTACCCGGGGCTGAATCTTACTTT.

This clonotype appeared many times. J is TRBJ2-4 and V is TRBV6-6; TRBD1 aligns across 8 bases. Germline-derived CDR1 and CDR2 are MNHNY and SVGAGI (reference sequence). V was pared by 2 bases and J by 7 bases, with 10 bases of the junction left unmatched. The CDR3 length is 16 residues. CDR3 sequence reads: CASSYGDRTGNNIQYF. The CDR3, as DNA: TGTGCCAGCAGTTACGGGGATAGGACAGGGAATAACATTCAGTACTTC.

This clonotype has at least ten counts. The chain is built from TRBV7-2 and TRBJ2-1, with D possibly called TRBD1 or TRBD2 (6 bases each). Deletions cut 0 bases from V and 8 bases from J, with 17 bases between. The CDR3 sequence is 16 residues long. The V gene's germline CDR1 is SGHTA and CDR2 FQGNSA. CDR3 protein: CASSLAGGTIGYEQFF. Here the CDR3 DNA reads TGTGCCAGCAGCTTAGCGGGGGGCACGATTGGCTATGAGCAGTTCTTC.

This clonotype was seen ten or more times. One junction end does not reproduce the germline sequence, and a read error may be involved. This chain connects TRBV7-8 to TRBJ1-6; a weak D match, TRBD1 (5 bases). The CDR3 covers 17 residues. CDR1 is SGHVS, CDR2 FQNEAQ, per germline. CDR3 DNA sequence: TGTGCCAGCAGCTTAGCTGTCGGGGACTCCAATAATTCACCCCTCCACTTT. Its protein is CASSLAVGDSNNSPLHF.

The chain couples TRBV4-2 to TRBJ1-1; weak D call: TRBD1 (5 bases). CDR3 size: 16 residues. V shed 1 base and J shed 0 bases, with 12 bases lying between them. From germline, CDR1 is LGHNA and CDR2 YNFKEQ. CDR3 coding DNA: TGTGCCAGCAGCCAAGTATATCCGGGGCTGAACACTGAAGCTTTCTTT. This sequence encodes CASSQVYPGLNTEAFF.

The chain employs TRBV28 and TRBJ1-6; D is undetermined. With 5 bases removed from V and 5 bases from J, the gap between germline ends came to 16 bases. CDR1 is MDHEN, CDR2 SYDVKM, per germline. This CDR3 is built from 16 residues. This chain's CDR3 is CASSLNPGRDNSPLHF. CDR3 coding DNA: TGTGCCAGCAGTCTAAACCCCGGTCGGGATAATTCACCCCTCCACTTT.

The rearrangement uses TRBV18 and TRBJ1-2; maybe TRBD1 (5 bases). There are 16 residues in the CDR3. V was trimmed by 2 bases and J by 6 bases, leaving 19 bases between them. Germline lookup yields CDR1 KGHSH and CDR2 LQKENI. The CDR3 is CASSPTGRIYGNGYTF. The CDR3 DNA reads as TGTGCCAGCTCACCAACGGGACGGATATATGGGAATGGCTACACCTTC.